This TCR beta chain appears in the sequencing data of a study of CD8 T cells in Susac syndrome. The CDR3 has 14 residues. Germline V gives CDR1 LNHNV, CDR2 YYDKDF (reference sequence). V dropped 3 bases and J dropped 6 bases, with 12 bases sitting between them. Random hexamers primed reverse transcription of about 0.45 to 1 ug RNA. Via MiXCR, TCRdb re-called the immunoSEQ multiplex PCR reads, giving one row per CDR3 protein. The table includes approximately 180,000 distinct CDR3 sequences, approximately 93% detected once. The authors sequenced TCR beta from blood CD8+ and CD4+ T cells. The study used treatment-naive patients who had stable or active relapsing-remitting disease as multiple sclerosis controls. Both CD4+ and CD8+ T cells were negatively isolated, and TEMRA cells underwent FACS enrichment.

Sequenced: CD4+ T cells from PBMCs. The chain links TRBV15 to TRBJ1-5; a weak D match, TRBD1 (6 bases). The sequence came from a human donor with multiple sclerosis. CDR3 DNA sequence: TGTGCCACCAGCAGTGTGGGGGGCTCTCAGCCCCAGCATTTT. Protein: CATSSVGGSQPQHF.